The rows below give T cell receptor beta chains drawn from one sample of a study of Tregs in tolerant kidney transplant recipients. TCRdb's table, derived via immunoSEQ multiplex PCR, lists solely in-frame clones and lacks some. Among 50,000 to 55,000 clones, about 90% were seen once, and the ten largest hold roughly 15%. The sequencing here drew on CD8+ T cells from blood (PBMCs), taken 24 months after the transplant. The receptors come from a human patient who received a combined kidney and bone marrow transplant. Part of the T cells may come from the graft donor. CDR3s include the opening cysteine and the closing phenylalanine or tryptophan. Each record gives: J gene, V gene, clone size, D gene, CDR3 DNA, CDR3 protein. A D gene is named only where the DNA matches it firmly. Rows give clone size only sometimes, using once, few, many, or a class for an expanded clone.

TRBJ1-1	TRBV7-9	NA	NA	TGTGCCAGCAGCTCCTCGGACATCGCGAACACTGAAGCTTTCTTT	CASSSSDIANTEAFF
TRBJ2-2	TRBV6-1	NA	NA	TGTGCCTCAGACAGGCCGAACACCGGGGAGCTGTTTTTT	CASDRPNTGELFF
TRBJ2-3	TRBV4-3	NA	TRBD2	TGCGCCAGCAGCCAAGATCTAGCGGGATGGACAGATACGCAGTATTTT	CASSQDLAGWTDTQYF
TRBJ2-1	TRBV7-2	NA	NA	TGTGCCAGCAGCTTAGTTTCCGGAGGGGAGAAGTTCTTC	CASSLVSGGEKFF
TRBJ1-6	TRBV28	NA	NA	TGTGCCAGCAGTTTATGGGCCGTTGATAATTCACCCCTCCACTTT	CASSLWAVDNSPLHF
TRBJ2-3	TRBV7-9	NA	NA	TGTGCCAGCAGCGCTTCCGCGTTGTATACGCAGTATTTT	CASSASALYTQYF
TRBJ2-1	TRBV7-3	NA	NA	TGTGCCAGCAGCTTCGGTGCCTACAATGAGCAGTTCTTC	CASSFGAYNEQFF
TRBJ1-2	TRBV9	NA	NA	TGTGCCAGCAGCCCCCGGGGAAGCTATGGCTACACCTTC	CASSPRGSYGYTF
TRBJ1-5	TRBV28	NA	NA	TGTGCCAGCGGTAATGGGACACCTCATCAGCCCCAGCATTTT	CASGNGTPHQPQHF
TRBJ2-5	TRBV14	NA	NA	TGTGCCAGCAGCCAACACACAGGGTCGAGTATCGCAGAGACCCAGTACTTC	CASSQHTGSSIAETQYF
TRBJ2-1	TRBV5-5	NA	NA	TGTGCCAGCAGCGGTCCGGACAATGAGCAGTTCTTC	CASSGPDNEQFF
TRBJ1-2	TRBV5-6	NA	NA	TGTGCCAGCAGCTTGCTCATGAAGGGGCCTTTCGATGGCTACACCTTC	CASSLLMKGPFDGYTF
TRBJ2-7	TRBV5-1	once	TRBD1	TGCGCCAGCAGCCCGGGACAGGGGGTTCTTTACGAGCAGTACTTC	CASSPGQGVLYEQYF
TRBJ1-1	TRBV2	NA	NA	TGTGCCAGCAGAACTGACACTGAAGCTTTCTTT	CASRTDTEAFF
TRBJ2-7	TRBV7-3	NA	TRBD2	TGTGCCAGCAGCCCCATCCGACTAGCGGGGATTGACCTCCTACGAGTATTTTGGTACTTC	CASSPIRLAGIDLLRVFWYF
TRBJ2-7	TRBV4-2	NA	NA	TGTGCCAGCAGCCAGCGGACGGAGGATAGAAATTACGAGCAGTACTTC	CASSQRTEDRNYEQYF
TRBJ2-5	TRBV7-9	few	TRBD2	TGTGCCAGCAGCTACGGGGTGACTAGCGGGGTGTCCCAGTACTTC	CASSYGVTSGVSQYF
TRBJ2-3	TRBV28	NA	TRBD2	TGTGCCAGCACTCTTTCCGGGGGGGCGACAGATACGCAGTATTTT	CASTLSGGATDTQYF
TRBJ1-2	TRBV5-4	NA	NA	TGTGCCAGCAGCTTTGGCCACCCCTATGGCTACACCTTC	CASSFGHPYGYTF
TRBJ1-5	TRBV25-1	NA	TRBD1	TGTGCCAGCAGTGAGCGACAGGGTAGTCAGCCCCAGCATTTT	CASSERQGSQPQHF
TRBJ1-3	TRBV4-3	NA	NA	TGCGCCAGCAGCCCCGGGTCCCTCTCTGGAAACACCATATATTTT	CASSPGSLSGNTIYF
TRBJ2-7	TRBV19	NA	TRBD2	TGTGCCAGTAGTATTGTGAGCGGGGGACGATACGAGCAGTACTTC	CASSIVSGGRYEQYF
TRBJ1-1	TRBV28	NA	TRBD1	TGTGCCAGCACCCCCCCGGGACAGGCCGTCATGAACACTGAAGCTTTCTTT	CASTPPGQAVMNTEAFF
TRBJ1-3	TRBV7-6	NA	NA	TGTGCCAGCAGCCCAGGGGATACTGGAAACACCATATATTTT	CASSPGDTGNTIYF
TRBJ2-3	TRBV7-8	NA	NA	TGTGCCAGCAGCTTAGCGCGGGTTAGCACAGATACGCAGTATTTT	CASSLARVSTDTQYF
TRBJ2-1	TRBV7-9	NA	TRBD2	TGTGCCAGCAGCTTAGTTGCAGCGGGAGCGTACAATGAGCAGTTCTTC	CASSLVAAGAYNEQFF
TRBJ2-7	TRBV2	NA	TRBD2	TGTGCCAGCAGTGAAGTAAGACTAGCGGGAGGCTCTTCAAGCTCCTACGAGCAGTACTTC	CASSEVRLAGGSSSSYEQYF
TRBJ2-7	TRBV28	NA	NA	TGTGCCAGCAGATTCTTAACGGGGGAGGCCTACGAGCAGTACTTC	CASRFLTGEAYEQYF
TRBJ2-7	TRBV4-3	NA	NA	TGCGCCAGCAGCCACTATTCGTTTCAGGGCGACTACGAGCAGTACTTC	CASSHYSFQGDYEQYF
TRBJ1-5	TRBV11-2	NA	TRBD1	TGTGCCAGCAGCGACACAGGGACAGGGATTCAGCCCCAGCATTTT	CASSDTGTGIQPQHF
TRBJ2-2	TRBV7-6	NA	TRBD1	TGTGCCAGCAGCCTTACCAGGGGGCAGAACACCGGGGAGCTGTTTTTT	CASSLTRGQNTGELFF
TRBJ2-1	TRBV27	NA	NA	TGTGCCAGCAGTTCGCTGGTGCTAGCTGCCAATGAGCAGTTCTTC	CASSSLVLAANEQFF